The T cell receptor (beta chain) under discussion was sequenced for a study of cytomegalovirus exposure and HLA in healthy donors. Whole-study findings and limits: The classifier reportedly diagnosed cytomegalovirus status with high sensitivity and specificity. Confirmation in vitro established that three CMV-associated chains were specific for CMV antigens.

Separate from the 666-subject first cohort was the approximately 120-subject validation cohort, to which the donors belonged. This table comes from immunoSEQ multiplex PCR, and its TCRdb copy is limited to in-frame clones, with some not included. The sample has about 140,000 clones, around 88% seen once. The CDR3 is 15 residues long. J lost 6 bases, V lost 5 bases, and 13 bases had no gene match. The germline gives CDR1 SGHTA, CDR2 FQGNSA. This clone was detected only a few times. Its specificity is not known. The TCR originated in a young woman in good health and CMV-seropositive. V and J are TRBV7-2 and TRBJ2-7, with 7 bases identical to TRBD2. Sequencing was performed on PBMCs. CDR3 region: CASSLSSGVQLEQYF. The CDR3 DNA reads as TGTGCCAGCAGCCTTTCTAGCGGAGTTCAGCTCGAGCAGTACTTC.